These 10 T cell receptor beta chains came from one sample sequenced in a study of blood T cell repertoires in COVID-19. Measured with immunoSEQ multiplex PCR; TCRdb has only the in-frame clones, and not every one. The sample includes around 400,000 clones, about 87% of them seen just once. The specimen sequenced was peripheral blood. The receptors were sampled from a woman in her twenties or thirties with COVID-19, enrolled during active disease.

V is TRBV12-3 or TRBV12-4 and J is TRBJ1-1; D perhaps matches TRBD1 (5 bases). This CDR3 has 12 residues. V lost 5 bases to trimming and J lost 7 bases, with 11 bases between them. CDR3 residues: CASSRYRYEAFF. The CDR3 bases are TGTGCCAGCAGTCGTTACAGGTATGAAGCTTTCTTT.

V gene TRBV6-5 combines with J gene TRBJ2-2; 8 bases fit TRBD2. CDR1 is MNHEY and CDR2 is SVGAGI in the germline V gene. V trimming: 0 bases; J trimming: 7 bases; junction bases outside the gene matches: 4. This CDR3 is 15 amino acids long. The CDR3 is CASSYSQGLGGELFF. The CDR3, as DNA: TGTGCCAGCAGTTACTCGCAGGGACTAGGCGGGGAGCTGTTTTTT.

The J gene is TRBJ1-3, the V gene TRBV4-1; 7 nucleotides align to TRBD1. CDR1 MGHRA and CDR2 YSYEKL come from the germline V gene. The CDR3 extends over 16 amino acids. With 5 bases clipped from V and 1 base from J, the junction kept 8 bases outside the gene matches. CDR3 DNA: TGCGCCAGCAGCTCTCGACAGGGAAGTTCTGGAAACACCATATATTTT. Translation: CASSSRQGSSGNTIYF.

This chain connects TRBV13 to TRBJ1-4, with unresolved D. There are 14 residues in the CDR3. V lost 5 bases and J lost 7, with 14 bases in between. In germline, CDR1 is PRHDT, CDR2 FYEKMQ (reference sequence). The CDR3 here is CASSQRVIGEKLFF. CDR3 DNA sequence: TGTGCCAGCAGCCAGAGGGTTATAGGTGAAAAACTGTTTTTT.

The chain couples TRBV4-3 to TRBJ1-3; 8 bases align to TRBD1. J gave up 0 bases and V 4 bases, and 2 bases lay outside the gene matches. CDR1 and CDR2 from the germline V gene are LGHNA and YSLEER. This CDR3 region has 15 residues. CDR3 loop: CASSPGGSSGNTIYF. Written as DNA, the CDR3 is TGCGCCAGCAGCCCAGGGGGCAGCTCTGGAAACACCATATATTTT.

The rearrangement joins TRBV19 to TRBJ2-7; maybe TRBD1 (6 bases). The CDR3 has 13 amino acids. V gave up 5 bases and J gave up 6 bases, with 14 bases separating them. Germline V gives CDR1 LNHDA, CDR2 SQIVND (reference sequence). This chain's CDR3 is CASSLWGRREQYF. The CDR3 nucleotides read TGTGCCAGTAGTCTCTGGGGGCGGCGCGAGCAGTACTTC.

The V and J genes are TRBV18 and TRBJ2-1; 10 bases agree with TRBD2. CDR3 length equals 17 residues. V lost 4 bases and J lost 6; bases outside the gene matches: 12. CDR1 and CDR2 from the germline V gene are KGHSH and LQKENI. CDR3 protein: CASSRLAGTSVINEQFF. CDR3 DNA sequence: TGTGCCAGCTCACGACTAGCCGGGACTAGCGTCATCAATGAGCAGTTCTTC.

V is TRBV27 and J is TRBJ2-5; no clear D gene. V was trimmed by 8 bases and J by 2 bases, leaving 6 bases between them. Germline V CDR1 and CDR2: MNHEY, SMNVEV (reference sequence). The CDR3 spans 11 residues. DNA of the CDR3: TGTGCCAGCCGTCTGCAAGAGACCCAGTACTTC. It specifies CASRLQETQYF.

The genes are TRBV7-9 and TRBJ2-7, with 12 bases lining up with TRBD1. The CDR3 sequence is 14 residues long. Trimming removed 0 bases from V and 8 bases from J; junction bases left unmatched: 2. Germline loops: CDR1 SEHNR, CDR2 FQNEAQ (reference sequence). The CDR3 loop is CASSLAGQGAKQYF. In DNA, the CDR3 is TGTGCCAGCAGCTTAGCGGGACAGGGGGCCAAGCAGTACTTC.

This clone has a single count. The CDR3 region has the DNA TGTGCCAGCAGTAGCGGGAGGGCCGGGGAGCTGTTTTTT. Translated: CASSSGRAGELFF. This chain links TRBV6-2 or TRBV6-3 with TRBJ2-2; TRBD2 matches at 10 bases. There are 13 residues in the CDR3. CDR1 and CDR2 from the germline V gene are MNHEY and SVGEGT. Trimming cost V 5 bases and J 6 bases; bases outside gene matches: 0.